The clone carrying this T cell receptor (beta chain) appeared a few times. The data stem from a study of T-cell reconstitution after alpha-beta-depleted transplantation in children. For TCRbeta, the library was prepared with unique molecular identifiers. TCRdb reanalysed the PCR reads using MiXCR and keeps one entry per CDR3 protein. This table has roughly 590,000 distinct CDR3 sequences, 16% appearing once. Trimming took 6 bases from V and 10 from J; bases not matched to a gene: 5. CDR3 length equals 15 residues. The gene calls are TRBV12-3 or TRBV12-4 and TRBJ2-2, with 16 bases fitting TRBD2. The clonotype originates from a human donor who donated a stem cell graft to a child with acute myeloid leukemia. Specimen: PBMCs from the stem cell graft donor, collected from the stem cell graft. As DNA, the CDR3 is TGTGCCAGCAGGGGACTAGCGGGGGGGCCGGAGGAGCTGTTTTTT. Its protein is CASRGLAGGPEELFF.